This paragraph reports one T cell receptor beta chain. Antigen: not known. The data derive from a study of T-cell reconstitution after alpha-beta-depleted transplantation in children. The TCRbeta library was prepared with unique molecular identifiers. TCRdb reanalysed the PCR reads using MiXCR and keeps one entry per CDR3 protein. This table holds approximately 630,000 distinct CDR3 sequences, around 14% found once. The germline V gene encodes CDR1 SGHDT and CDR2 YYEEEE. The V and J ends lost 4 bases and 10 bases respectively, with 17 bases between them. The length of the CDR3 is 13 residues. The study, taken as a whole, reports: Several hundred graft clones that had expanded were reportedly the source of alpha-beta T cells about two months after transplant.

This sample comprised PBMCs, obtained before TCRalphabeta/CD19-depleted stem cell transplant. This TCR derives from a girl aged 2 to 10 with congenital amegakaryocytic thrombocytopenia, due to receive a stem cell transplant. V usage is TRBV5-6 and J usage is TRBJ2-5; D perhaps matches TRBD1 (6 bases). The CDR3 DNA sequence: TGTGCCAGCAGCCTAGAAGGCGCAGGGGACCAGTACTTC. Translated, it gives CASSLEGAGDQYF.